What follows is one TCR beta chain and its context. The table lists this clonotype with a count of one. Its antigen specificity is not known. No base quality information exists; no much larger clone differs at one position. Evidence from one read is weak. Compared with germline, V lacks 6 bases and J lacks 2 bases; bases without a gene match: 8. From the germline V gene, CDR1 is MNHNS and CDR2 is SASEGT. The CDR3 numbers 15 residues from cysteine through phenylalanine. Only the CDR3 DNA is retained, 45 bases long and in frame from the first base. The data are from a study of CD8+CD57+ T cells in acquired aplastic anemia listed by TCRdb under 2018. The study in broad terms: DNA extracted from sorted CD4+ and CD8+ cells had a mean of approximately 3.4 ug, with a range of roughly 0.18 to 27.4 ug. Healthy donor samples averaged approximately 10 million reads for CD4+ and 11.0 million for CD8+ cells.

General conclusions and limits of the study: Approximately 31 CD8+ CDR3 sequences were found in both patients and controls but appeared to be highly expressed in patients and within the immunodominant clones of the patients. Patients and healthy controls showed no significant difference in CD8+ Simpson's diversity (P=0.060).

Genomic DNA was used as template for profiling of TCR beta VDJ combinations and CDR3 sequences. TCR repertoire sequencing was run on an Illumina HiSeq 2000. In the authors' own workflow: TRBV/TRBJ rearrangement plots, CDR3 size and DJ length profiles, and Simpson's diversity index were used to evaluate the repertoires. Whichever DNA sequence was most abundant in the deep sequencing data was defined as the immunodominant clone. CDR3 amino acid sequences were checked for sharing between subjects and were compared against published repertoires and the VDJdb database. TCRdb applied fastp at Q25 and MiXCR to the public reads, then kept only in-frame beta chains. Rows matching on CDR3 protein sequence are summarized as one entry with the most common DNA and genes. Here the V and J calls rest on TCRdb's processing, not on the authors' analysis. This sample gives about 100,000 distinct CDR3 sequences in total; around 53% of them show up just once. Approximately 32% of the sample belongs to the ten largest clones.

TCR repertoires of sorted CD4+ and CD8+ blood T cells from severe aplastic anemia patients and healthy subjects were deep-sequenced in the study. Ficoll-Paque density gradient centrifugation was used to isolate peripheral blood mononuclear cells. Before DNA extraction, CD4+ and CD8+ T cells were sorted with FACS or magnetic beads. In this chain, TRBV6-1 is recombined with TRBJ2-7, and 9 bases in between align with TRBD1. The sequence was collected from a human donor in good health, serving as a control. Sample: sorted CD4+, CD8+, or CD8+CD57+ T cells (not recorded which) from PBMCs. The sequenced DNA: TGTGCCAGCAGCTCCGGGACAGGGTCCCCCTACGAGCAGTACTTC. Translated, this gives CASSSGTGSPYEQYF.